These 11 T cell receptor beta chains were sequenced from one sample in a study of beta chain features in type 1 diabetes. Broader study findings: Type 1 diabetes patients showed a moderate but significant shortening of TCRB CDR3s in all four CD4+ subsets.

Expressed TCRB transcripts were sequenced because the isolated RNA had all been reverse transcribed beforehand. The table came from immunoSEQ multiplex PCR; TCRdb's copy has only in-frame clones and leaves some out. Among around 180,000 clones, 7% to 9% were seen once, and the ten largest hold about 0.5%. For these TCRs, the target antigens are not known. Sequencing was carried out using central memory CD4+ T cells from blood. These receptors were collected from a man between 18 and 35 years old with type 1 diabetes.

This clone was seen a handful of times. This chain uses TRBV7-2 with TRBJ2-3; no clear D. This CDR3 is 12 amino acids long. V gave up 3 bases and J gave up 6 bases, with 7 bases separating them. Germline CDR1 and CDR2: SGHTA and FQGNSA. The CDR3 reads CASSFAQDTQYF. The CDR3 DNA sequence: TGTGCCAGCAGCTTCGCCCAGGATACGCAGTATTTT.

This clone was recorded a few times. The chain has TRBV5-6 and TRBJ1-2; TRBD1 is a possible D gene (6 bases). CDR3 length equals 13 residues. The germline gives CDR1 SGHDT, CDR2 YYEEEE. Trimming shortened V by 7 bases and J by 0 bases, and 10 bases separated the two germline ends. CDR3 sequence reads: CASQQGANYGYTF. Written as DNA, the CDR3 is TGTGCCAGCCAACAGGGAGCTAACTATGGCTACACCTTC.

This clone has just a few counts. The chain has TRBV5-6 and TRBJ1-2, with a tentative D call TRBD1 (5 bases). Trimming removed 6 bases at V and 7 bases at J, with 19 bases between. Germline V lookup: CDR1 SGHDT, CDR2 YYEEEE. This CDR3 comprises 14 residues. The CDR3 DNA is TGTGCCAGCACCCCTCGGGGGGGTGTCCGTGGCTACACCTTC. It specifies CASTPRGGVRGYTF.

This clone showed up just a few times. V usage is TRBV5-1 and J usage is TRBJ2-2; 9 bases agree with TRBD1. Germline CDR1 reads SGHRS; CDR2 reads YFSETQ. V lost 3 bases to trimming and J lost 5 bases; unmatched junction nucleotides: 8. The CDR3 has 16 residues. CDR3 in DNA: TGCGCCAGCAGCTACACCGGGACAGGGCCGACCGGGGAGCTGTTTTTT. This translates into CASSYTGTGPTGELFF.

This clone has only a few counts. CDR3 bases: TGTGCCTGGAGTACGGCGGGAGGGCGAAATGAGCAGTTCTTC. It encodes CAWSTAGGRNEQFF. This chain joins TRBV30 and TRBJ2-1; TRBD2 matches at 9 bases. The CDR3 length is 14 residues. The V and J ends lost 2 bases and 7 bases, in that order; junction bases with no gene match: 6. The germline CDR1 and CDR2 sequences are GTSNPN and SVGIG (reference sequence).

The gene calls are TRBV5-4 and TRBJ2-7; TRBD2 is a possible D gene (7 bases). The V and J ends lost 4 bases and 0 bases respectively, with 14 bases between them. The CDR3 is 15 residues long. From germline, CDR1 is SGHNT and CDR2 YYREEE (reference sequence). CDR3 residues: CASSAGGANSYEQYF. CDR3 nucleotides: TGTGCCAGCAGCGCTGGGGGGGCTAACTCCTACGAGCAGTACTTC. The full variable domain, its missing parts supplied by reference TRBV5-4 and TRBJ2-7, is ETGVTQSPTHLIKTRGQQVTLRCSSQSGHNTVSWYQQALGQGPQFIFQYYREEENGRGNFPPRFSGLQFPNYSSELNVNALELDDSALYLCASSAGGANSYEQYFGPGTRLTVT.

This clone has ten or more counts. J is TRBJ1-5 and V is TRBV10-3, with 8 bases matching TRBD1. The germline gives CDR1 ENHRY, CDR2 SYGVKD. The junction had 2 bases not matched to a gene; V was cut back by 0 bases and J by 7 bases. The CDR3 covers 14 residues. CDR3 amino acids: CAISESDRAQPQHF. The CDR3 DNA reads as TGTGCCATCAGTGAGTCGGACAGGGCCCAGCCCCAGCATTTT.

DNA for the CDR3: TGTGCCAGCAGCTTAGTACAAGAGACCCAGTACTTC. Protein sequence: CASSLVQETQYF. This sequence joins TRBV7-8 and TRBJ2-5; no definite D call. The CDR3 totals 12 residues. The germline gives CDR1 SGHVS, CDR2 FQNEAQ. V was clipped by 1 base and J by 2 bases, with 2 bases between them.

The V call is TRBV9, the J call TRBJ2-3; 7 bases align to TRBD1. The CDR3 runs 16 residues. Trimming cost V 2 bases and J 0 bases; bases outside gene matches: 6. Germline V gene data show CDR1 as SGDLS and CDR2 as YYNGEE. CDR3 loop: CASSVSRDRSTDTQYF. The CDR3 DNA sequence: TGTGCCAGCAGCGTGTCCAGGGACAGAAGCACAGATACGCAGTATTTT.

This clone was detected a few times. The J gene is TRBJ1-4, the V gene TRBV28, with TRBD1 matching 10 bases. Per germline, CDR1 MDHEN and CDR2 SYDVKM. Unmatched junction bases numbered 5, after V lost 9 bases and J lost 7 bases. The length of the CDR3 is 13 residues. CDR3 sequence (DNA): TGTGCCAGTAACCGGGACAGGGGTGAAAAACTGTTTTTT. Its protein product is CASNRDRGEKLFF.

This clone was detected only a few times. V is TRBV18 and J is TRBJ1-3; a possible D gene is TRBD1 (6 bases). V lost 3 bases and J lost 1, with 10 bases in between. Germline CDR1 and CDR2: KGHSH and LQKENI. This CDR3 has 15 amino acids. CDR3 residues: CASSPQGISGNTIYF. CDR3 DNA: TGTGCCAGCTCACCCCAGGGGATTTCTGGAAACACCATATATTTT.